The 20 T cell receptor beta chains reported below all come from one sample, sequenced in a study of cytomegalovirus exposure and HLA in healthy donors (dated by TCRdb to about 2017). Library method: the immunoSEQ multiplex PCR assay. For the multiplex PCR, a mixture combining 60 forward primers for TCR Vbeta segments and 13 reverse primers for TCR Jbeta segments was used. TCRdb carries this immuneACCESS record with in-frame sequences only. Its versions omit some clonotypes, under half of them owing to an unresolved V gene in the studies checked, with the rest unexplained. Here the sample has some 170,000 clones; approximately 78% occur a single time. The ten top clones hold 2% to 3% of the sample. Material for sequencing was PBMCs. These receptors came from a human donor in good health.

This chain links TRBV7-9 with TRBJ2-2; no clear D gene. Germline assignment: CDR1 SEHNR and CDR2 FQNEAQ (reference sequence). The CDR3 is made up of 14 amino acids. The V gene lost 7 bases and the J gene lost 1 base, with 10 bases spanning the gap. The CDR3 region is CASNYAVNTGELFF. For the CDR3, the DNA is TGTGCCAGCAATTACGCGGTGAACACCGGGGAGCTGTTTTTT.

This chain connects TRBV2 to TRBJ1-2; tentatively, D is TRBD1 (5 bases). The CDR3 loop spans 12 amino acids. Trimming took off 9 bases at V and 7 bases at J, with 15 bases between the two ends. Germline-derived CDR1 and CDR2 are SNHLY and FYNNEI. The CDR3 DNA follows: TGTGCCAGTCGGACATTGATGGGTGGCTACACCTTC. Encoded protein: CASRTLMGGYTF.

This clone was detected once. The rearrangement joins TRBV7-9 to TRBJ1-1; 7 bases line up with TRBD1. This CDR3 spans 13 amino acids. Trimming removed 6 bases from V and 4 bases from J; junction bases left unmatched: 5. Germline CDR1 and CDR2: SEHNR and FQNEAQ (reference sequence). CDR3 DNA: TGTGCCAGCAGTTGGGACAGTCCCACTGAAGCTTTCTTT. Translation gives CASSWDSPTEAFF. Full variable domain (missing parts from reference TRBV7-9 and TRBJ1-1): DTGVSQNPRHKITKRGQNVTFRCDPISEHNRLYWYRQTLGQGPEFLTYFQNEAQLEKSRLLSDRFSAERPKGSFSTLEIQRTEQGDSAMYLCASSWDSPTEAFFGQGTRLTVV.

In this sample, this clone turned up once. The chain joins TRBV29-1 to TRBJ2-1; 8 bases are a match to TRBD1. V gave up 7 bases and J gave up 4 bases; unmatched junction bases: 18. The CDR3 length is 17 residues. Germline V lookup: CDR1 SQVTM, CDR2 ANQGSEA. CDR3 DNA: TGCAGCGGAAAAGGACAGGGCATAACTCCCTTTTACAATGAGCAGTTCTTC. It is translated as CSGKGQGITPFYNEQFF.

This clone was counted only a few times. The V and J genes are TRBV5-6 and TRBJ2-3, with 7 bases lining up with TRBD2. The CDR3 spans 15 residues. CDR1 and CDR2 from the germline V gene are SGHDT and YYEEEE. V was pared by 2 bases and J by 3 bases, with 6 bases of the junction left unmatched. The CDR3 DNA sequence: TGTGCCAGCAGCTTTTCAAAACTAGCGACAGATACGCAGTATTTT. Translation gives CASSFSKLATDTQYF.

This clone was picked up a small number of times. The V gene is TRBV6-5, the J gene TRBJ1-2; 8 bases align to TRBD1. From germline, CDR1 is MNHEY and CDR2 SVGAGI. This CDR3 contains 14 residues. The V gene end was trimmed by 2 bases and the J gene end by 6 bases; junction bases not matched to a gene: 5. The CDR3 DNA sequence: TGTGCCAGCAGTTACGGGTCCAGGGGGCATGGCTACACCTTC. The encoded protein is CASSYGSRGHGYTF.

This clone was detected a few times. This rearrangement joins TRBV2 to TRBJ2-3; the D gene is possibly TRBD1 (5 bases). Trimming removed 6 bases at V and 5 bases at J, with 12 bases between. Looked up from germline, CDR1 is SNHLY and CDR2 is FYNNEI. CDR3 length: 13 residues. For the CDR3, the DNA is TGTGCCAGCAGCATGGACACTGGAGATACGCAGTATTTT. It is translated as CASSMDTGDTQYF.

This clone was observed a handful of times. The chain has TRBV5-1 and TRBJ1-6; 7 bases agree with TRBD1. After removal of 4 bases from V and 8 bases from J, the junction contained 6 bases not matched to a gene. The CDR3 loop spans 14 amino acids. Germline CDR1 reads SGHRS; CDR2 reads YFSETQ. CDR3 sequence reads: CASSPAGGYSPLHF. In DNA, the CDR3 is TGCGCCAGCAGCCCGGCAGGGGGGTATTCACCCCTCCACTTT.

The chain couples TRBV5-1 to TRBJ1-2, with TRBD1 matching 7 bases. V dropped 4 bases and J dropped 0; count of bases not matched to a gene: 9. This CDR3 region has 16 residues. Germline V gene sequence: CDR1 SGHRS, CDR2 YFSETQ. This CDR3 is CASSQTGARANYGYTF. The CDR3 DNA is TGCGCCAGCAGCCAAACAGGGGCCAGAGCTAACTATGGCTACACCTTC.

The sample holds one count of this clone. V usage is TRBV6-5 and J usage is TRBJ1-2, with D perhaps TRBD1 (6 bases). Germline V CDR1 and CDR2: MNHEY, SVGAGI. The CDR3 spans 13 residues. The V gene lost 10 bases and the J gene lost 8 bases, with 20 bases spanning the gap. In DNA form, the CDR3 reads TGTGCCACAGGGACGGACAGCATTGGAGGCTACACCTTC. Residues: CATGTDSIGGYTF.

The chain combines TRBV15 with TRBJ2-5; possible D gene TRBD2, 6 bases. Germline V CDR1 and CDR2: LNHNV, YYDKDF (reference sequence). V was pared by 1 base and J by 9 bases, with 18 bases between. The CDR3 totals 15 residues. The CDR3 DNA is TGTGCCACCAGCAGAGTGGGCCCCTCGAGGGAGGCCCAGTACTTC. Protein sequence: CATSRVGPSREAQYF. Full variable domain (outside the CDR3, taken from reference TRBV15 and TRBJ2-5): DAMVIQNPRYQVTQFGKPVTLSCSQTLNHNVMYWYQQKSSQAPKLLFHYYDKDFNNEADTPDNFQSRRPNTSFCFLDIRSPGLGDTAMYLCATSRVGPSREAQYFGPGTRLLVL.

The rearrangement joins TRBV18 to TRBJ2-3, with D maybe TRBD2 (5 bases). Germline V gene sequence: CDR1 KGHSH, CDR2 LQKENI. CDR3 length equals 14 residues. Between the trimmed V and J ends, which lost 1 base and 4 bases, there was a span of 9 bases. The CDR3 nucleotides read TGTGCCAGCTCACCACGGGCGGGCTCAGATACGCAGTATTTT. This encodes CASSPRAGSDTQYF. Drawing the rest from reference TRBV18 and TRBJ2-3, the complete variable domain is NAGVMQNPRHLVRRRGQEARLRCSPMKGHSHVYWYRQLPEEGLKFMVYLQKENIIDESGMPKERFSAEFPKEGPSILRIQQVVRGDSAAYFCASSPRAGSDTQYFGPGTRLTVL.

CDR3 loop: CASSPQDSNTEAFF. The CDR3, as DNA: TGTGCCAGTAGTCCCCAAGACAGTAACACTGAAGCTTTCTTT. The genes are TRBV19 and TRBJ1-1; D is possibly TRBD1 (5 bases). The ends were cut back, 5 bases at V and 2 bases at J, with 12 bases in the middle. This CDR3 is 14 amino acids long. Germline V gene sequence: CDR1 LNHDA, CDR2 SQIVND (reference sequence).

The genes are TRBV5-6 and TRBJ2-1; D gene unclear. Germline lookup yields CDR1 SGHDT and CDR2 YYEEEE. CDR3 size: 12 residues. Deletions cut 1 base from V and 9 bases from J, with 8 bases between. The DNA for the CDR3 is TGTGCCAGCAGCTTGACCGGTATTGAGCAGTTCTTC. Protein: CASSLTGIEQFF.

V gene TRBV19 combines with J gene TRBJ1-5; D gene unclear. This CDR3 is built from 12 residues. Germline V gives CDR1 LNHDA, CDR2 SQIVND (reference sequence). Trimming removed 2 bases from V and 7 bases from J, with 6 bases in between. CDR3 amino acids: CASSIRGQPQHF. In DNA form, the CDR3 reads TGTGCCAGTAGTATACGTGGCCAGCCCCAGCATTTT.

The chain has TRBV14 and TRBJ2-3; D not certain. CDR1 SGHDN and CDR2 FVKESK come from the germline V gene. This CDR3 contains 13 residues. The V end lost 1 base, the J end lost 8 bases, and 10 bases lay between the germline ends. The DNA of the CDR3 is TGTGCCAGCAGCCAAGTAACAGATACTACGCAGTATTTT. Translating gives CASSQVTDTTQYF.

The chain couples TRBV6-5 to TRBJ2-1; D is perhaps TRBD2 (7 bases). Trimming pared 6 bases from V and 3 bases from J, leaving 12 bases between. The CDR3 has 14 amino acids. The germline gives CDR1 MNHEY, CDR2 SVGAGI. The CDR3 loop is CASSPGGLYNEQFF. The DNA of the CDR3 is TGTGCCAGCAGCCCCGGGGGGCTCTACAATGAGCAGTTCTTC.

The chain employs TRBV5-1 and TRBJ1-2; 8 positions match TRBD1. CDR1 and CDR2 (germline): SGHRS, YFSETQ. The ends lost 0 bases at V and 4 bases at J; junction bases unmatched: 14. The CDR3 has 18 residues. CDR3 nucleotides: TGCGCCAGCAGCTTGGGGGGTTGGGGACAGGTCCTTCTCTATGGCTACACCTTC. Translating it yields CASSLGGWGQVLLYGYTF.

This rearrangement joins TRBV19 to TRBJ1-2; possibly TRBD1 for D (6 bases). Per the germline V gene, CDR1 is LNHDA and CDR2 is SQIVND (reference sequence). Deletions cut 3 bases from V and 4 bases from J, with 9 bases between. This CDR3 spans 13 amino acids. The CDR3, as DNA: TGTGCCAGTAGTATTAGCAGGGGCTATGGCTACACCTTC. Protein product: CASSISRGYGYTF.

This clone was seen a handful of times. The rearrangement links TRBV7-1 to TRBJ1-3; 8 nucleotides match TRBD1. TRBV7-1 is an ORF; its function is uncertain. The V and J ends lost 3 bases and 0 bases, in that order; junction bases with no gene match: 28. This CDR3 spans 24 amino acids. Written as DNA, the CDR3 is TGTGCCAGCAGCTCCACCTTTAGACAGGGGCCTGAGATGACGGACGGTCCCTCTGGAAACACCATATATTTT. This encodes CASSSTFRQGPEMTDGPSGNTIYF.